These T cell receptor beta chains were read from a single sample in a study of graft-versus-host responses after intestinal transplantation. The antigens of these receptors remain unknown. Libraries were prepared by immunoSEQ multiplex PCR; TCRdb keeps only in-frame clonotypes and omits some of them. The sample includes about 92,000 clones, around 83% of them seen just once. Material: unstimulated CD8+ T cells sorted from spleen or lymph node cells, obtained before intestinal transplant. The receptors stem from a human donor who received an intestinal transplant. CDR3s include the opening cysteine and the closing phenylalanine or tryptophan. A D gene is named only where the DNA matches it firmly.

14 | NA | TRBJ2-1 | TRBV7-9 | CASIRTGINYEQFF | TGTGCCAGCATTCGAACAGGGATCAACTATGAGCAGTTCTTC
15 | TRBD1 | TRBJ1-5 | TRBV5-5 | CASSLLQGEGQPQHF | TGTGCCAGCAGCCTCCTACAGGGGGAAGGTCAGCCCCAGCATTTT
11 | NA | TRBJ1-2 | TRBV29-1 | CSVETGNGYTF | TGCAGCGTTGAAACAGGGAATGGCTACACCTTC
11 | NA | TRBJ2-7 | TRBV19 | CASSNGYEQYF | TGTGCCAGTAGTAACGGTTACGAGCAGTACTTC
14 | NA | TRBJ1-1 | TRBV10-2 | CASRELIRDTEAFF | TGCGCCAGCAGGGAGCTCATCAGGGACACTGAAGCTTTCTTT
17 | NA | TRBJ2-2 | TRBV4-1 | CASSQDRAGRNTGELFF | TGCGCCAGCAGCCAAGATCGAGCGGGCAGAAACACCGGGGAGCTGTTTTTT
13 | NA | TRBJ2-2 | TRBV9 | CASSVGSTGELFF | TGTGCCAGCAGCGTTGGCAGCACCGGGGAGCTGTTTTTT
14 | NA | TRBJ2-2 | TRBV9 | CASSAIQDTGELFF | TGTGCCAGCAGCGCCATCCAGGACACCGGGGAGCTGTTTTTT
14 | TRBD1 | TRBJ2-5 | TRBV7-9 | CASSEGTGQETQYF | TGTGCCAGCAGCGAAGGGACAGGGCAAGAGACCCAGTACTTC
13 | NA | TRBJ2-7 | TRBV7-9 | CASSLGYNYEQYF | TGTGCCAGCAGCTTAGGATATAACTACGAGCAGTACTTC
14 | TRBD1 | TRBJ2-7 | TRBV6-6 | CASSLQGASNEQYF | TGTGCCAGCAGCCTACAGGGGGCAAGTAACGAGCAGTACTTC